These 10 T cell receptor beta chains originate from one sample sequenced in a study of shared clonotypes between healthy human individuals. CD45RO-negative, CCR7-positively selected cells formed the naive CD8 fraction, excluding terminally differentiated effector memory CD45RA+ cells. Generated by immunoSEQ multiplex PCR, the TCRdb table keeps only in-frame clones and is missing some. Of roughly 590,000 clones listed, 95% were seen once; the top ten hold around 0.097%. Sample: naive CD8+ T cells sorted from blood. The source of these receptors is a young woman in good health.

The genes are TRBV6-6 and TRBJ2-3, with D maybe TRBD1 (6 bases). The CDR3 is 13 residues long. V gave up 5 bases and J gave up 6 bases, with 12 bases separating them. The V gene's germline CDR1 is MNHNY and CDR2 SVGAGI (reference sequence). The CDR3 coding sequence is TGTGCCAGCAGTCACCACAGGGTTGATACGCAGTATTTT. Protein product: CASSHHRVDTQYF.

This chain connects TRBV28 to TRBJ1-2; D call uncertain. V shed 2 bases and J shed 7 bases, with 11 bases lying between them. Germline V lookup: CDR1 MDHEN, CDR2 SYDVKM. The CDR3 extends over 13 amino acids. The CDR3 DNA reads TGTGCCAGCAGTTTACCCCTGACGGCTGGCTACACCTTC. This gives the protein CASSLPLTAGYTF.

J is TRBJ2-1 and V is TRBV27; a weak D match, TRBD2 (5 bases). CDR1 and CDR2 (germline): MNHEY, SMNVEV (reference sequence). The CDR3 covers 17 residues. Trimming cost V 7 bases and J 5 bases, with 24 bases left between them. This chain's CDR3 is CASTLAKTTRADNEQFF. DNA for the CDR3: TGTGCCAGCACGTTAGCGAAGACCACTAGAGCGGACAATGAGCAGTTCTTC.

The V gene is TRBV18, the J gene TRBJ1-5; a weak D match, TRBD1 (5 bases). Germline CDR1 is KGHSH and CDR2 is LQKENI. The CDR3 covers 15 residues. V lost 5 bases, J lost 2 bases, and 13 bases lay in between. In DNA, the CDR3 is TGTGCCAGCTCAAGGCAGGGAGAGGGCAATCAGCCCCAGCATTTT. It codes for CASSRQGEGNQPQHF.

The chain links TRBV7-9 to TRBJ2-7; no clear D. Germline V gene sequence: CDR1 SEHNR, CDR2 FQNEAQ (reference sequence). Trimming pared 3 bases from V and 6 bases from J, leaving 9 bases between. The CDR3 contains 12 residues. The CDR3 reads CASSLDGGEQYF. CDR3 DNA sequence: TGTGCCAGCAGCTTGGATGGTGGCGAGCAGTACTTC.

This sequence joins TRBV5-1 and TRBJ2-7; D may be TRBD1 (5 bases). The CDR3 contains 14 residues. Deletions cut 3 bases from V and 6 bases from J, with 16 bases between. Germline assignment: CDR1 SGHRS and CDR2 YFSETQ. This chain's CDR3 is CASSWLVSGPEQYF. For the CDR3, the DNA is TGCGCCAGCAGCTGGTTGGTGTCAGGGCCCGAGCAGTACTTC.

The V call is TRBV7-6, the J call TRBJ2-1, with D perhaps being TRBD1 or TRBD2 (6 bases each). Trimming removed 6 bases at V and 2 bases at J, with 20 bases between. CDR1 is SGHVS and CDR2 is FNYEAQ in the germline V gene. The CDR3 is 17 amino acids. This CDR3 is CASSFGGRGLAYNEQFF. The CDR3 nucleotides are TGTGCCAGCAGTTTTGGGGGCCGGGGACTTGCCTACAATGAGCAGTTCTTC.

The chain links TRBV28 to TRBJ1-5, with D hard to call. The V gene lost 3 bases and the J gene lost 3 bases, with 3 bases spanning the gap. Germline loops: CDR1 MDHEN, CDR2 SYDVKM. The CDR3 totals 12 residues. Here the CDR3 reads CASSLFNQPQHF. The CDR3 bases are TGTGCCAGCAGTTTGTTCAATCAGCCCCAGCATTTT.

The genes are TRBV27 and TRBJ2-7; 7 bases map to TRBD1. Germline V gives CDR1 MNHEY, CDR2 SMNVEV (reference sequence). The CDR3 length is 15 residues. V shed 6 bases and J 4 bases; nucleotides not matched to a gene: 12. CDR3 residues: CASSLEPGQTYEQYF. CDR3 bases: TGTGCCAGCAGCCTAGAACCGGGACAGACTTACGAGCAGTACTTC.

The CDR3 region has the DNA TGTGCCAGTACTGTCCGGGTAGCGGGAAACACAGATACGCAGTATTTT. Its protein is CASTVRVAGNTDTQYF. This chain connects TRBV19 to TRBJ2-3, with 8 bases identical to TRBD2. Germline V lookup: CDR1 LNHDA, CDR2 SQIVND (reference sequence). The CDR3 sequence is 16 residues long. V trimming: 7 bases; J trimming: 2 bases; junction bases outside the gene matches: 11.